The 4 T cell receptor beta chains given below trace back to one sample, sequenced in a study of blood T cell repertoires in COVID-19. Data came from immunoSEQ multiplex PCR; TCRdb stores just in-frame clones and leaves some out. The sample holds 200,000 to 250,000 clones, over 60% seen once. The sample was peripheral blood. Receptors originate from a woman between 70 and 85 years old with acute or convalescent COVID-19.

V usage is TRBV18 and J usage is TRBJ1-1, with D tentatively TRBD1 (5 bases). Trimming stripped 4 bases from V and 3 bases from J, with 9 bases between. The CDR3 is made up of 13 amino acids. Germline V gene data show CDR1 as KGHSH and CDR2 as LQKENI. DNA of the CDR3: TGTGCCAGCTCACAGGGGATCGACACTGAAGCTTTCTTT. Translating gives CASSQGIDTEAFF.

The chain has TRBV14 and TRBJ2-2; D is unresolved. Germline V gene data show CDR1 as SGHDN and CDR2 as FVKESK. The CDR3 loop spans 15 amino acids. Trimming removed 0 bases at V and 3 bases at J, with 8 bases between. The chain's CDR3 is CASSQEWRDTGELFF. The CDR3, as DNA: TGTGCCAGCAGCCAAGAATGGAGAGACACCGGGGAGCTGTTTTTT.

The CDR3, as DNA: TGCGCCAGCAGCTTGGCGGGGGACCCGAACACTGAAGCTTTCTTT. The encoded protein is CASSLAGDPNTEAFF. This rearrangement joins TRBV5-1 to TRBJ1-1; tentatively, D is TRBD1 (5 bases). The germline V gene has CDR1 SGHRS and CDR2 YFSETQ. The CDR3 spans 15 residues. The germline V and J ends were trimmed by 0 bases and 1 base, with 10 bases remaining between them.

The gene calls are TRBV10-3 and TRBJ2-7; TRBD1 matches at 12 bases. The CDR3 is 15 residues long. V shed 2 bases, J shed 5 bases, and the junction held 4 bases outside the gene matches. Germline loops: CDR1 ENHRY, CDR2 SYGVKD. The DNA of the CDR3 is TGTGCCATCAGTGAGGGGACAGGGGGCCGGAACGAGCAGTACTTC. The encoded protein is CAISEGTGGRNEQYF.